Each of the 17 T cell receptor beta chains below was sequenced from the same sample in a study of response to subunit inactivated influenza vaccine (dated by TCRdb to 2016 to 2019). The library was produced with RT-PCR. The sequencing machine was an Illumina HiSeq 2500. Using fastp trimming at Q25 and MiXCR clonotype assembly, TCRdb reanalyzed the public sequencing data and kept in-frame beta chains. Identical CDR3 protein sequences are pooled into one entry, listed with their most common genes and DNA. For this sample the table gives almost 600,000 distinct CDR3 sequences, of which 12% to 15% were detected only once. The ten largest clones take up over 8.5% of the sample. The sample here was PBMCs from blood, taken 11 to 12 days after vaccination. The receptors come from a man in his fifties or sixties who received an inactivated influenza vaccine. Donor details come from another sample of the same person, matched by shared clones.

The count of this clonotype is one. The rearrangement links TRBV19 to TRBJ1-1, with D perhaps TRBD1 (6 bases). Germline CDR1 LNHDA, CDR2 SQIVND (reference sequence). The CDR3 contains 15 residues. The V end lost 1 base, the J end lost 5 bases, and 14 bases lay between the germline ends. CDR3 in DNA: TGTGCCAGTAGTATAGGAATCACAGGGAAGACTGAAGCTTTCTTT. Amino acids: CASSIGITGKTEAFF.

This clonotype was picked up a small number of times. The gene calls are TRBV12-3 or TRBV12-4 and TRBJ1-1, with 9 positions matching TRBD1. This CDR3 is built from 17 residues. V was pared by 2 bases and J by 4 bases, with 11 bases of the junction left unmatched. As DNA, the CDR3 is TGTGCCAGCAGTTTACGCGCCGGGACAGGGAAATCCACTGAAGCTTTCTTT. Translation gives CASSLRAGTGKSTEAFF.

The chain has TRBV5-1 and TRBJ2-1; 11 positions match TRBD2. Unmatched junction bases numbered 8, after V lost 4 bases and J lost 5 bases. There are 16 residues in the CDR3. In germline, CDR1 is SGHRS, CDR2 YFSETQ. The CDR3 protein is CASSRDSGRADNEQFF. The CDR3 DNA sequence: TGCGCCAGCAGCCGAGATAGCGGGAGGGCTGACAATGAGCAGTTCTTC.

Turning to this clonotype: This could be a read error, since a much larger clone is one nucleotide away. This chain joins TRBV2 and TRBJ2-7; possibly TRBD1 for D (6 bases). This CDR3 region has 13 residues. In germline, CDR1 is SNHLY, CDR2 FYNNEI. With 6 bases removed from V and 3 bases from J, the gap between germline ends came to 12 bases. The DNA for the CDR3 is TGTGCCAGCAGGTACCGGGACAACTACGAGCAGTACTTC. Its protein is CASRYRDNYEQYF.

The gene calls are TRBV5-5 and TRBJ1-6; possibly TRBD1 for D (5 bases). Looked up from germline, CDR1 is SGHKS and CDR2 is YYEKEE (reference sequence). V was trimmed by 1 base and J by 10 bases, leaving 12 bases between them. The CDR3 is made up of 14 amino acids. For the CDR3, the DNA is TGTGCCAGCAGCTTGTTTGGGGGTAGCTCACCCCTCCACTTT. Protein sequence: CASSLFGGSSPLHF.

This clonotype was counted only a few times. The chain uses TRBV3-1 and TRBJ1-6; D may be TRBD1 (6 bases). Germline CDR1 and CDR2: LGHDT and YNNKEL (reference sequence). Deletions cut 5 bases from V and 9 bases from J, with 17 bases between. This CDR3 is built from 15 residues. The CDR3 region is CASSDTGGLGSPLHF. For the CDR3, the DNA is TGTGCCAGCAGCGATACGGGGGGGCTCGGTTCACCCCTCCACTTT.

This clonotype was observed a handful of times. This chain uses TRBV24-1 with TRBJ1-2, with D perhaps TRBD1 (5 bases). The V end was cut by 4 bases, the J end by 4 bases, with 15 bases between. There are 15 residues in the CDR3. The germline V gene has CDR1 KGHDR and CDR2 SFDVKD. In DNA, the CDR3 is TGTGCCACCAGTGACCCCGTACGGGGCGCCTATGGCTACACCTTC. Its translation: CATSDPVRGAYGYTF.

This clonotype showed up many times. This chain connects TRBV12-3 or TRBV12-4 to TRBJ2-3, with D hard to call. The V end lost 8 bases, the J end lost 4 bases, and 10 bases lay between the germline ends. This CDR3 has 12 amino acids. The CDR3 DNA is TGTGCCAGCTCACCAACGGCAGATACGCAGTATTTT. This translates into CASSPTADTQYF.

The V call is TRBV19, the J call TRBJ2-3; 8 bases are a match to TRBD2. Germline CDR1 is LNHDA and CDR2 is SQIVND (reference sequence). V was clipped by 3 bases and J by 1 base; unmatched bases: 3. The CDR3 extends over 15 amino acids. The CDR3 DNA reads as TGTGCCAGTAGTATGTCAGCGGGAGGCACAGATACGCAGTATTTT. Residues: CASSMSAGGTDTQYF.

V and J are TRBV5-5 and TRBJ2-5, with a possible D match to TRBD1 (6 bases). Trimming removed 1 base at V and 9 bases at J, with 13 bases between. Germline V gives CDR1 SGHKS, CDR2 YYEKEE (reference sequence). The CDR3 has 13 amino acids. The CDR3 region has the DNA TGTGCCAGCAGCTTGAGGGACCCAGGGGCCCAGTACTTC. It specifies CASSLRDPGAQYF. Together with reference TRBV5-5 and TRBJ2-5, the CDR3 gives the full variable domain: DAGVTQSPTHLIKTRGQQVTLRCSPISGHKSVSWYQQVLGQGPQFIFQYYEKEERGRGNFPDRFSARQFPNYSSELNVNALLLGDSALYLCASSLRDPGAQYFGPGTRLLVL.

Turning to this clonotype: A much bigger clone sits one base away, suggesting this may be a read error. J is TRBJ2-7 and V is TRBV28, with 9 positions matching TRBD1. The germline gives CDR1 MDHEN, CDR2 SYDVKM. The CDR3 has 15 residues. This CDR3 reads CAISLSSGQGYEQYF. CDR3 DNA sequence: TGTGCCATCAGTTTATCTTCGGGACAGGGCTACGAGCAGTACTTC.

This clonotype was detected a few times. This chain joins TRBV29-1 and TRBJ1-2; 9 nucleotides match TRBD1. This CDR3 has 13 amino acids. With 6 bases clipped from V and 4 bases from J, the junction kept 6 bases outside the gene matches. Germline CDR1 SQVTM, CDR2 ANQGSEA. The CDR3 reads CSVSGTGPYGYTF. The CDR3 DNA is TGCAGCGTCTCCGGGACAGGGCCCTATGGCTACACCTTC. Combining the CDR3 with reference TRBV29-1 and TRBJ1-2 gives the whole variable domain SAVISQKPSRDICQRGTSLTIQCQVDSQVTMMFWYRQQPGQSLTLIATANQGSEATYESGFVIDKFPISRPNLTFSTLTVSNMSPEDSSIYLCSVSGTGPYGYTFGSGTRLTVV.

This chain connects TRBV7-9 to TRBJ1-5, with D possibly matching TRBD1 (5 bases). CDR1 SEHNR and CDR2 FQNEAQ come from the germline V gene (reference sequence). This CDR3 comprises 12 residues. Written as DNA, the CDR3 is TGTGTCTCAGGGAATAGCAATCAGCCCCAGCATTTT. Translating it yields CVSGNSNQPQHF.

The rearrangement links TRBV10-3 to TRBJ2-7; D might be TRBD2 (5 bases). The V and J ends lost 4 bases and 0 bases respectively, with 13 bases between them. CDR3 length: 15 residues. Germline loops: CDR1 ENHRY, CDR2 SYGVKD. The CDR3 DNA reads as TGTGCCATCAGTGTTGCCCCGGGGAGCTCCTACGAGCAGTACTTC. Its protein product is CAISVAPGSSYEQYF.

In its sample, this clonotype was seen a few times. The DNA for the CDR3 is TGTGCCAGCAGCTTAGCAGGGATCTACCGGGACTACAGACCCCAAGAGACCCAGTACTTC. Its protein product is CASSLAGIYRDYRPQETQYF. V and J are TRBV7-2 and TRBJ2-5, with 7 positions matching TRBD2. V was pared by 0 bases and J by 1 base, with 17 bases of the junction left unmatched. CDR1 is SGHTA, CDR2 FQGNSA, per germline. The CDR3 spans 20 residues. The whole variable domain, filled in from reference TRBV7-2 and TRBJ2-5, reads GAGVSQSPSNKVTEKGKDVELRCDPISGHTALYWYRQSLGQGLEFLIYFQGNSAPDKSGLPSDRFSAERTGGSVSTLTIQRTQQEDSAVYLCASSLAGIYRDYRPQETQYFGPGTRLLVL.

This clonotype was counted a few times. The chain uses TRBV7-9 and TRBJ1-2; possible D gene TRBD1, 6 bases. Deletions cut 4 bases from V and 0 bases from J, with 9 bases between. Germline lookup yields CDR1 SEHNR and CDR2 FQNEAQ (reference sequence). The CDR3 sequence is 14 residues long. This CDR3 reads CASSYGQSNYGYTF. The CDR3 bases are TGTGCCAGCAGCTATGGACAGTCTAACTATGGCTACACCTTC.

The V gene is TRBV29-1, the J gene TRBJ2-7, with TRBD2 matching 8 bases. The CDR3 spans 18 residues. From germline, CDR1 is SQVTM and CDR2 ANQGSEA. V gave up 0 bases and J gave up 2 bases; unmatched junction bases: 15. The CDR3 coding sequence is TGCAGCGTTGAAGATCGGTCCATGGGTTACGGGAGGGCCTACGAGCAGTACTTC. It yields the protein CSVEDRSMGYGRAYEQYF.